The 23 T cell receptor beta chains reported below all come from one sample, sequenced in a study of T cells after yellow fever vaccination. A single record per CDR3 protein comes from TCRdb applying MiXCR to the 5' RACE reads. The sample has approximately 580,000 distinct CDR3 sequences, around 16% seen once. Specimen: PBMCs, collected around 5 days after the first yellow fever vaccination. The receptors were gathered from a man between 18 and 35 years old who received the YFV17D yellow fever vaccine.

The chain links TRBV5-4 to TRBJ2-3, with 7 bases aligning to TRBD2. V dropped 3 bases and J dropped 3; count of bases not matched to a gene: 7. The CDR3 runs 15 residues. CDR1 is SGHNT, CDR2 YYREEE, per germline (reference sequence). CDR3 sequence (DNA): TGTGCCAGCAGCTCGGCGGGGGTCCTGACAGATACGCAGTATTTT. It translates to CASSSAGVLTDTQYF. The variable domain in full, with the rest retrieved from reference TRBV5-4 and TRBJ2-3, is ETGVTQSPTHLIKTRGQQVTLRCSSQSGHNTVSWYQQALGQGPQFIFQYYREEENGRGNFPPRFSGLQFPNYSSELNVNALELDDSALYLCASSSAGVLTDTQYFGPGTRLTVL.

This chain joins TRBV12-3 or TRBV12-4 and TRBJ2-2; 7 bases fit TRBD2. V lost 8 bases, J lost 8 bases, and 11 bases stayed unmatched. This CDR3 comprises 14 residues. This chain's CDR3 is CASVGGTPWGELFF. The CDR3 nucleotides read TGTGCCAGCGTGGGGGGGACTCCTTGGGGGGAGCTGTTTTTT.

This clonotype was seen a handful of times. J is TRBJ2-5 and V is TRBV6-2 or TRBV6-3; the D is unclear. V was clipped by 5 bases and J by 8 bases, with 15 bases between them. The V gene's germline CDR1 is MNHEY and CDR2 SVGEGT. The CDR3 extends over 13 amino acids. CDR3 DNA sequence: TGTGCCAGCAGTGGACCTGTTGGGGAAACCCAGTACTTC. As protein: CASSGPVGETQYF.

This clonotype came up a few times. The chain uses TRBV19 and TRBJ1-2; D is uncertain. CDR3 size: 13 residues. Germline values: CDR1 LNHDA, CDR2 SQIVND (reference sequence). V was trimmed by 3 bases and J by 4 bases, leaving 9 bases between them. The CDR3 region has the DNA TGTGCCAGTAGTATCGGGAGCCTCTATGGCTACACCTTC. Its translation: CASSIGSLYGYTF. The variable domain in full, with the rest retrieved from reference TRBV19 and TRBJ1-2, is DGGITQSPKYLFRKEGQNVTLSCEQNLNHDAMYWYRQDPGQGLRLIYYSQIVNDFQKGDIAEGYSVSREKKESFPLTVTSAQKNPTAFYLCASSIGSLYGYTFGSGTRLTVV.

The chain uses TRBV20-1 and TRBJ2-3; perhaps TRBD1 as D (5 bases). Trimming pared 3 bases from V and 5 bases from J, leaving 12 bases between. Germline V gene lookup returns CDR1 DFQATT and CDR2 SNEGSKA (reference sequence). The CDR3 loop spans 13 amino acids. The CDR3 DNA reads TGCAGTGCTAGCCAGGGTCTTGAAGATACGCAGTATTTT. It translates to CSASQGLEDTQYF.

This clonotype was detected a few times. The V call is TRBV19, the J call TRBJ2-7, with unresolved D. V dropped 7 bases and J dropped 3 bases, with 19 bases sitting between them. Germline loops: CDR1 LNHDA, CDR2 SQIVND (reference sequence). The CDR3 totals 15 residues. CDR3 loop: CASTAPGRSIYEQYF. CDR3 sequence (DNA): TGTGCCAGTACAGCTCCGGGCCGGTCGATCTACGAGCAGTACTTC.

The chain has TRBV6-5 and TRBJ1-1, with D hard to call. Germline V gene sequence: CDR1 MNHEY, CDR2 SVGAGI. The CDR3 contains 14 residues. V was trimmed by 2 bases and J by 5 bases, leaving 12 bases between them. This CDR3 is CASSYPRPRTEAFF. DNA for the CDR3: TGTGCCAGCAGTTACCCGAGACCAAGGACTGAAGCTTTCTTT.

The CDR3 sequence is CASTAGTGGPPLHF. The CDR3 DNA is TGTGCCAGCACCGCCGGGACAGGGGGACCACCCCTCCACTTT. This sequence joins TRBV12-3 or TRBV12-4 and TRBJ1-6; 11 positions match TRBD1. Trimming at V came to 7 bases and at J to 11 bases, leaving 7 bases not matched to a gene. The CDR3 runs 14 residues.

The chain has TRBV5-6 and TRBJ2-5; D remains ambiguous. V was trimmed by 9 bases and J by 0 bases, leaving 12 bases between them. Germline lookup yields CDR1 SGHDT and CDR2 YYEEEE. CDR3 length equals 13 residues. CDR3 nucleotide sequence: TGTGCCATGGGCTTTGGGGACCAAGAGACCCAGTACTTC. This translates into CAMGFGDQETQYF.

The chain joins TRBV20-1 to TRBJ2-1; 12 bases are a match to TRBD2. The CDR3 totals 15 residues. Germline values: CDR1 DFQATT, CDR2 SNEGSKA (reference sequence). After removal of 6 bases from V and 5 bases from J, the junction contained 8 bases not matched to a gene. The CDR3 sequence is CSALRTSGKDNEQFF. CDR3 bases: TGCAGTGCCCTCCGGACTAGCGGGAAAGACAATGAGCAGTTCTTC.

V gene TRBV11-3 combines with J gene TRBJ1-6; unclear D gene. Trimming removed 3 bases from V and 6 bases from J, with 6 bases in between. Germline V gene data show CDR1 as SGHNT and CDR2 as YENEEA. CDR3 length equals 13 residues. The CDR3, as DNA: TGTGCCAGCAGCTTCCAGGCTAATTCACCCCTCCACTTT. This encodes CASSFQANSPLHF.

The chain's CDR3 is CATSSPGRYNSPLHF. The CDR3 region has the DNA TGTGCCACCAGCAGTCCGGGACGGTATAATTCACCCCTCCACTTT. V gene TRBV15 combines with J gene TRBJ1-6; weak D call: TRBD1 (5 bases). V lost 3 bases to trimming and J lost 4 bases, with 10 bases between them. The CDR3 spans 15 residues. Germline CDR1 reads LNHNV; CDR2 reads YYDKDF (reference sequence).

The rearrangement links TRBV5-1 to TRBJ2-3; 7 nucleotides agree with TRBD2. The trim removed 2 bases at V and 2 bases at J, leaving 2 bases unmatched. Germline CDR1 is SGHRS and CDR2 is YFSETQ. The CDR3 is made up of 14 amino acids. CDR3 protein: CASSFRGDTDTQYF. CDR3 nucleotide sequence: TGCGCCAGCAGCTTCCGGGGGGACACAGATACGCAGTATTTT.

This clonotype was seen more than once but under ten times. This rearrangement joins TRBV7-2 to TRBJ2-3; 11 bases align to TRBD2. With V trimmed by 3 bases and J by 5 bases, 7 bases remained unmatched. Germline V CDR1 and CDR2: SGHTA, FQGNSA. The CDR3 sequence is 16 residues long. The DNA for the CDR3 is TGTGCCAGCAGCTTCTCTTCCCTAGCGGGGGGAGATACGCAGTATTTT. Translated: CASSFSSLAGGDTQYF. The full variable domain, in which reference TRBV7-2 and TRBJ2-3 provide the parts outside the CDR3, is GAGVSQSPSNKVTEKGKDVELRCDPISGHTALYWYRQSLGQGLEFLIYFQGNSAPDKSGLPSDRFSAERTGGSVSTLTIQRTQQEDSAVYLCASSFSSLAGGDTQYFGPGTRLTVL.

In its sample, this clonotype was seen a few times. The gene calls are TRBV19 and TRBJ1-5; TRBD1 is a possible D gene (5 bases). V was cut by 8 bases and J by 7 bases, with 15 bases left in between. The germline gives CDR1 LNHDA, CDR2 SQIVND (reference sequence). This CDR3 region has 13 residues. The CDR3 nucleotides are TGTGCCAGTGGGGGAGTGGCGCAACAGCCCCAGCATTTT. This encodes CASGGVAQQPQHF.

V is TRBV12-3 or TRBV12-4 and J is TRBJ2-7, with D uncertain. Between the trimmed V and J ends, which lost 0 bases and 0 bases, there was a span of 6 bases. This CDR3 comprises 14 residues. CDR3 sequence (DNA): TGTGCCAGCAGTTTAGCGCCCGGCTCCTACGAGCAGTACTTC. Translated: CASSLAPGSYEQYF.

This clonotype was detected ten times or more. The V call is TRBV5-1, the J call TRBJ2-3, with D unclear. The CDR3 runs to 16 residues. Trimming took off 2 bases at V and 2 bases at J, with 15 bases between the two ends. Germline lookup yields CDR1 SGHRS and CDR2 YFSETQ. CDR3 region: CASSLGPIGDTDTQYF. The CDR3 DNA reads TGCGCCAGCAGCTTAGGGCCCATCGGCGACACAGATACGCAGTATTTT.

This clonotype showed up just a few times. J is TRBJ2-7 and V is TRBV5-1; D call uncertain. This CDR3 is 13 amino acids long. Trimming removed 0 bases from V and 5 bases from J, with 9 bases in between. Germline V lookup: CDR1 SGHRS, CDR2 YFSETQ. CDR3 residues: CASSLAPLNEQYV. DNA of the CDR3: TGCGCCAGCAGCTTGGCTCCGCTAAACGAGCAGTACGTC.

The CDR3 is CASSMVQVQSPLHF. Here the CDR3 DNA reads TGTGCCAGTAGTATGGTCCAGGTACAATCACCCCTCCACTTT. V and J are TRBV19 and TRBJ1-6; no definite D call. This CDR3 comprises 14 residues. CDR1 is LNHDA and CDR2 is SQIVND in the germline V gene (reference sequence). Trimming removed 3 bases at V and 10 bases at J, with 13 bases between.

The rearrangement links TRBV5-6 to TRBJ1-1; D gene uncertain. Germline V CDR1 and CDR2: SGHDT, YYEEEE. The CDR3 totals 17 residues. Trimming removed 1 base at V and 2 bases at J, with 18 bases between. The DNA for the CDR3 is TGTGCCAGCAGCTTGCCCCAGGCAATGGGTTTCAACACTGAAGCTTTCTTT. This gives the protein CASSLPQAMGFNTEAFF.

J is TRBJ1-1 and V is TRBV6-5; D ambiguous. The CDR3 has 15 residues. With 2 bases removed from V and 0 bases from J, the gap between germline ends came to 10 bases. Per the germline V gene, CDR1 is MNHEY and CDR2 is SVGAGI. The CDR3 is CASSYPTEMNTEAFF. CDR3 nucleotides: TGTGCCAGCAGTTACCCCACCGAGATGAACACTGAAGCTTTCTTT.

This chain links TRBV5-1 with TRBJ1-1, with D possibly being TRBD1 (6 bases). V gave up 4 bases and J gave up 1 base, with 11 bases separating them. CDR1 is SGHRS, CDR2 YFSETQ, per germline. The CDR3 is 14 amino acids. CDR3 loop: CASSVDSSNTEAFF. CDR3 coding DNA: TGCGCCAGCAGCGTGGACAGTTCGAACACTGAAGCTTTCTTT.

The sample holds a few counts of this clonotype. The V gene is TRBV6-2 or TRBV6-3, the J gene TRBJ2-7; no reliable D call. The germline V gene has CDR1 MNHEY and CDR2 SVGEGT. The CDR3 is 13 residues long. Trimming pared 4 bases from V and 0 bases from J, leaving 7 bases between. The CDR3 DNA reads TGTGCCAGCAGTTTCTACGTCTCCTACGAGCAGTACTTC. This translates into CASSFYVSYEQYF.